This T cell receptor (beta chain) came from a study of response to subunit inactivated influenza vaccine (dated by TCRdb to 2017 to 2018). Background for the entire study: Deep quantitative T cell receptor repertoire profiling was used in the study to track responses to a trivalent subunit inactivated influenza vaccine.

The sample's time point label, in plain terms: 45 days after influenza vaccine administration. Taken from the germline V gene, the CDR1 and CDR2 loops are SGHVS and FQNEAQ. The CDR3 runs 17 residues from the cysteine to the phenylalanine. Only the CDR3 region is kept as DNA, spanning 51 bases read in frame from base 1. From V the trimming removes 4 bases and from J it removes 6 bases, while the gene matches leave 15 bases of the junction unaccounted for. The library was generated by RT-PCR. This sample was sequenced with an Illumina HiSeq 2500. The public reads were reprocessed in TCRdb via fastp at Q25 and MiXCR, keeping in-frame beta chains. Rows are unified per CDR3 protein, each entry keeping the most common DNA and genes. The sample includes some 500,000 distinct CDR3 sequences, with roughly 13% observed a single time. The ten most abundant clones make up about an eighth of the sample. Results and caveats for the whole study, not just this receptor: It was suggested by the authors that each seasonal influenza vaccination may recruit only a limited number of new T cells.

This clonotype has only a few counts. Its antigen is not yet known. No base-level quality is on record; no much larger clone is a single base apart. The source material was PBMCs from blood, sampled 45 days after vaccination. The rearranged segments are TRBV7-8 and TRBJ2-7; 10 central bases correspond to TRBD2. The origin of this receptor is a man aged 50 to 60 who received an inactivated influenza vaccine. Donor details come from another sample of the same person, matched by shared clones. The CDR3 reads CASSSPNSGRNSREQYF. The DNA sequence reads TGTGCCAGCAGCTCACCCAATAGCGGGAGGAACTCGCGCGAGCAGTACTTC.